This T cell receptor beta chain was identified in a study of T-cell memory formation after mild COVID-19. A single record per CDR3 protein comes from TCRdb applying MiXCR to the 5' RACE reads. The sample holds about 340,000 distinct CDR3 sequences, around 15% seen once. The sample was PBMCs or a T cell subset sorted from them (not recorded which). This receptor was identified in a man aged 18 to 29 who had mild COVID-19 (a few samples of this study predate the infection). Cell type and time point are not known.

CDR3 sequence reads: CASRVGSSSGNTIYF. CDR3 DNA sequence: TGTGCCAGCAGGGTCGGGTCATCCTCTGGAAACACCATATATTTT. The V call is TRBV2, the J call TRBJ1-3; D ambiguous. V dropped 6 bases and J dropped 0 bases, with 12 bases sitting between them. Germline values: CDR1 SNHLY, CDR2 FYNNEI. The CDR3 runs 15 residues.